What follows are 27 T cell receptor beta chains derived from one specimen sequenced in a study of T cells after yellow fever vaccination (dated by TCRdb to between 2018 and 2020). The receptor library was made with 5' RACE. Sequenced on an Illumina HiSeq 2500. The raw public reads went through TCRdb reprocessing: fastp at Q25, MiXCR clone calling, in-frame beta chains kept. Each CDR3 protein appears once, grouped with its most common genes and DNA. The sample table contains roughly 30,000 distinct CDR3 sequences; only one count was recorded for 6.3% of them. Together, the top ten hold around a quarter of the sample. The sample's treatment or condition label is to be understood as: live attenuated yellow fever vaccine strain. Source: PBMCs, either bulk or a sorted T-cell subset (CD4+, CD8+, memory, or dextramer-sorted; not recorded which), taken on the day of the yellow fever booster vaccination. The receptors originated from a man aged 25 to 40 who received the YFV17D yellow fever vaccine.

This clonotype has ten or more counts. V is TRBV12-3 or TRBV12-4 and J is TRBJ2-7; D is perhaps TRBD2 (6 bases). Trimming took 5 bases from V and 5 from J, leaving 16 bases between them. This CDR3 region has 14 residues. The chain's CDR3 is CASSRWEDIHEQYF. DNA of the CDR3: TGTGCCAGCAGTCGGTGGGAGGATATCCACGAGCAGTACTTC.

This clonotype appeared many times. V usage is TRBV7-2 and J usage is TRBJ2-1, with D uncertain. CDR1 is SGHTA, CDR2 FQGNSA, per germline. There are 12 residues in the CDR3. Trimming left V 3 bases short and J 9 bases short, with 9 bases between. CDR3 nucleotides: TGTGCCAGCAGCTTTGTCTCACTTGAGCAGTTCTTC. Its translation is CASSFVSLEQFF.

At least ten counts were recorded for this clonotype. This sequence joins TRBV29-1 and TRBJ2-3; 7 bases fit TRBD2. This CDR3 spans 16 amino acids. Germline CDR1 reads SQVTM; CDR2 reads ANQGSEA. The ends lost 1 base at V and 1 base at J; junction bases unmatched: 8. The CDR3 region is CSVEVRGTTRTDTQYF. The CDR3, as DNA: TGCAGCGTTGAAGTTCGGGGGACTACCCGCACAGATACGCAGTATTTT.

In its sample, this clonotype was seen a few times. The chain couples TRBV25-1 to TRBJ2-2; perhaps TRBD2 as D (5 bases). The V end was cut by 7 bases, the J end by 1 base, with 7 bases between. CDR1 is MGHDK and CDR2 is SYGVNS in the germline V gene. This CDR3 is built from 13 residues. The CDR3 nucleotides are TGTGCCAGCACGGGGAAGAACACCGGGGAGCTGTTTTTT. It is translated as CASTGKNTGELFF.

This clonotype was picked up many times. CDR3 in amino acids: CASSLISGAGELFF. As DNA, the CDR3 is TGTGCCAGCAGCTTAATCTCAGGGGCCGGGGAGCTGTTTTTT. The V gene is TRBV5-8, the J gene TRBJ2-2; a weak D match, TRBD1 (6 bases). Germline V gene sequence: CDR1 SGHTS, CDR2 YDEGEE. CDR3 length equals 14 residues. V gave up 2 bases and J gave up 6 bases, with 11 bases separating them.

This clonotype was observed a few times. The rearrangement joins TRBV5-6 to TRBJ2-7, with D possibly matching TRBD2 (6 bases). The germline CDR1 and CDR2 sequences are SGHDT and YYEEEE. Trimming cost V 0 bases and J 7 bases, with 17 bases left between them. This CDR3 spans 15 amino acids. The CDR3 reads CASSLVTTSRGEQYF. CDR3 coding DNA: TGTGCCAGCAGCTTGGTTACGACCTCCCGGGGGGAGCAGTACTTC.

This clonotype was observed a few times. The CDR3 nucleotides are TGCGCCAGCAGCCAAGAGGCTAGCCCCGGGGAGCTGTTTTTT. It specifies CASSQEASPGELFF. The chain uses TRBV4-3 and TRBJ2-2; tentative D call: TRBD2 (5 bases). The CDR3 runs to 14 residues. Germline V gene lookup returns CDR1 LGHNA and CDR2 YSLEER. Trimming removed 0 bases from V and 6 bases from J, with 8 bases in between.

Notes on this clonotype: A much bigger clone sits one base away, suggesting this may be a read error. This sequence joins TRBV7-2 and TRBJ2-7; a possible D gene is TRBD2 (6 bases). CDR1 is SGHTA and CDR2 is FQGNSA in the germline V gene. The CDR3 contains 11 residues. Here the CDR3 DNA reads TGTCCCAGCAGCACGGGACTCGAGCAGTACTTC. Residues: CPSSTGLEQYF.

Ten or more counts support this clonotype. This CDR3 is CASSQEFRTSGRNEQFF. The CDR3 DNA follows: TGTGCCAGCAGCCAAGAGTTTAGAACTAGCGGGAGGAATGAGCAGTTCTTC. The chain employs TRBV4-2 and TRBJ2-1; 12 bases map to TRBD2. The germline V gene has CDR1 LGHNA and CDR2 YNFKEQ. The ends lost 0 bases at V and 7 bases at J; junction bases unmatched: 7. The length of the CDR3 is 17 residues.

This clonotype was picked up many times. V is TRBV5-1 and J is TRBJ2-1; D not certain. The CDR3 has 15 residues. CDR1 SGHRS and CDR2 YFSETQ come from the germline V gene. The V end was cut by 3 bases, the J end by 0 bases, with 10 bases between. CDR3 sequence: CASSYGSSSYNEQFF. In DNA, the CDR3 is TGCGCCAGCAGCTATGGATCTAGCTCCTACAATGAGCAGTTCTTC. The full variable domain, in which reference TRBV5-1 and TRBJ2-1 provide the parts outside the CDR3, is KAGVTQTPRYLIKTRGQQVTLSCSPISGHRSVSWYQQTPGQGLQFLFEYFSETQRNKGNFPGRFSGRQFSNSRSEMNVSTLELGDSALYLCASSYGSSSYNEQFFGPGTRLTVL.

Note on this clonotype: This may stem from a read error, because a much larger clone lies one nucleotide away. The chain couples TRBV6-1 to TRBJ2-7; D call uncertain. The germline V gene encodes CDR1 MNHNS and CDR2 SASEGT. This CDR3 is 14 amino acids long. V shed 2 bases and J shed 1 base, with 9 bases lying between them. The CDR3: CASSEQRTSYEQYF. The CDR3 nucleotides read TGTGCCAGCAGTGAACAGAGGACGTCCTACGAGCAGTACTTC.

The V gene is TRBV11-2, the J gene TRBJ2-2; D perhaps matches TRBD2 (5 bases). This CDR3 comprises 18 residues. Germline lookup yields CDR1 SGHAT and CDR2 FQNNGV. Trimming shortened V by 0 bases and J by 4 bases, and 18 bases separated the two germline ends. Here the CDR3 reads CASSLDLAGLAGTGELFF. DNA of the CDR3: TGTGCCAGCAGCTTAGATTTGGCGGGTCTAGCCGGCACCGGGGAGCTGTTTTTT.

There are many counts of this clonotype. The chain's CDR3 is CASSLARASGDLAKNIQYF. The CDR3, as DNA: TGTGCCAGCAGCTTAGCTAGGGCTAGCGGCGATCTAGCCAAAAACATTCAGTACTTC. The V and J genes are TRBV7-2 and TRBJ2-4, with 7 bases aligning to TRBD2. J was trimmed by 0 bases and V by 0 bases; bases with no gene match: 11. Germline lookup yields CDR1 SGHTA and CDR2 FQGNSA. The CDR3 totals 19 residues.

This chain connects TRBV4-3 to TRBJ2-5; D possibly uses TRBD1 or TRBD2 (5 bases each). The germline CDR1 and CDR2 sequences are LGHNA and YSLEER. The CDR3 length is 13 residues. Trimming pared 0 bases from V and 13 bases from J, leaving 15 bases between. The CDR3 nucleotides read TGCGCCAGCAGCCAAGATACCGGGACCAGACGGTACTTC. It yields the protein CASSQDTGTRRYF.

This clonotype was recorded at least ten times. One end of the junction fails to match germline, which may point to a read error. The CDR3 loop is CASRQGPLPNTGELFF. The DNA for the CDR3 is TGTGCCAGCCGCCAAGGGCCCTTACCGAACACCGGGGAGCTGTTTTTT. V usage is TRBV3-1 and J usage is TRBJ2-2; D gene ambiguous. The CDR3 is 16 amino acids. Germline V gene lookup returns CDR1 LGHDT and CDR2 YNNKEL (reference sequence).

The DNA for the CDR3 is TGTGCCACCCTCGGGGACGAGCAGTACTTC. Protein: CATLGDEQYF. V usage is TRBV19 and J usage is TRBJ2-7, with D perhaps matching TRBD2 (5 bases). CDR1 and CDR2 from the germline V gene are LNHDA and SQIVND (reference sequence). The CDR3 contains 10 residues. V was cut by 10 bases and J by 5 bases, with 9 bases left in between.

This clonotype was observed many times. This chain links TRBV5-1 with TRBJ2-5; the D is unclear. The CDR3 has 12 amino acids. V lost 0 bases and J 5 bases, leaving 5 bases between the germline ends. The V gene's germline CDR1 is SGHRS and CDR2 YFSETQ. The CDR3 DNA is TGCGCCAGCAGCTTGGCCGGGGAGACCCAGTACTTC. Its translation: CASSLAGETQYF. Together with reference TRBV5-1 and TRBJ2-5, the CDR3 gives the full variable domain: KAGVTQTPRYLIKTRGQQVTLSCSPISGHRSVSWYQQTPGQGLQFLFEYFSETQRNKGNFPGRFSGRQFSNSRSEMNVSTLELGDSALYLCASSLAGETQYFGPGTRLLVL.

This clonotype was recorded many times. This sequence joins TRBV27 and TRBJ2-5; D call uncertain. The germline V gene has CDR1 MNHEY and CDR2 SMNVEV (reference sequence). This CDR3 spans 16 amino acids. V was shortened by 6 bases and J by 5 bases, with 22 bases between the two germline ends. Written as DNA, the CDR3 is TGTGCCAGCAGACTAACACCTGGGGTAGTAGGCGAGACCCAGTACTTC. Translation gives CASRLTPGVVGETQYF.

On this clonotype: Given a much more abundant clone one base away, this may be a read error. J is TRBJ2-7 and V is TRBV10-3; 8 bases map to TRBD1. The CDR3 is 12 residues long. V lost 4 bases, J lost 6 bases, and 2 bases stayed unmatched. Germline CDR1 and CDR2: ENHRY and SYGVKD. As DNA, the CDR3 is TGTGCCATCAGTGTCACAGGGGGCGAGCAGTACTTC. As protein: CAISVTGGEQYF.

This clonotype occurred many times. The chain employs TRBV11-2 and TRBJ2-5, with TRBD1 matching 7 bases. In germline, CDR1 is SGHAT, CDR2 FQNNGV. V lost 1 base to trimming and J lost 5 bases; unmatched junction nucleotides: 7. The CDR3 has 15 amino acids. CDR3 in DNA: TGTGCCAGCAGCTTAGCAGGGGGAGTCGGGGAGACCCAGTACTTC. This gives the protein CASSLAGGVGETQYF.

This sequence joins TRBV28 and TRBJ2-3, with 8 positions matching TRBD2. The V gene's germline CDR1 is MDHEN and CDR2 SYDVKM. Losses at the gene ends were 8 bases for V and 2 bases for J; bases not matched to a gene: 9. The CDR3 extends over 15 amino acids. The CDR3 region is CASGRPSGPTDTQYF. DNA for the CDR3: TGTGCCAGCGGGAGGCCTAGCGGGCCCACAGATACGCAGTATTTT.

This clonotype was observed at least ten times. The chain joins TRBV27 to TRBJ2-3, with 11 positions matching TRBD2. This CDR3 contains 20 residues. Germline V gives CDR1 MNHEY, CDR2 SMNVEV (reference sequence). J lost 4 bases, V lost 6 bases, and 21 bases had no gene match. The CDR3 nucleotides are TGTGCCAGCAGCCGACCCTTCACTAGCGGGAGTTCGTCTTCGGCAGATACGCAGTATTTT. It codes for CASSRPFTSGSSSSADTQYF.

This clonotype was detected only a few times. The chain uses TRBV7-2 and TRBJ2-1; 7 nucleotides align to TRBD2. This CDR3 has 15 amino acids. From germline, CDR1 is SGHTA and CDR2 FQGNSA. V shed 5 bases, J shed 5 bases, and the junction held 9 bases outside the gene matches. The CDR3 protein is CASSRELAPHNEQFF. The CDR3 DNA is TGTGCCAGCAGCAGGGAACTAGCGCCCCACAATGAGCAGTTCTTC.

Ten or more counts support this clonotype. The CDR3 region is CASSGSSGRETQYF. CDR3 nucleotides: TGTGCCAGCAGTGGCTCTAGCGGGAGAGAGACCCAGTACTTC. V usage is TRBV25-1 and J usage is TRBJ2-5, with 10 bases fitting TRBD2. The trim removed 4 bases at V and 4 bases at J, leaving 3 bases unmatched. Germline values: CDR1 MGHDK, CDR2 SYGVNS. The CDR3 has 14 residues.

Points on this clonotype: A read error may be the cause here, since a much bigger clone is one base away. The rearrangement joins TRBV6-5 to TRBJ2-5, with D possibly being TRBD1 (5 bases). The CDR3 runs 15 residues. V lost 4 bases and J lost 4, with 16 bases in between. Germline CDR1 is MNHEY and CDR2 is SVGAGI. The CDR3 loop is CASSSGPRVPETQYF. CDR3 coding DNA: TGTGCCAGCAGTTCAGGACCCAGGGTACCAGAGACCCAGTACTTC.

This clonotype was observed at least ten times. The chain employs TRBV7-2 and TRBJ2-3; TRBD2 might be the D (6 bases). Trimming stripped 4 bases from V and 6 bases from J, with 14 bases between. The germline CDR1 and CDR2 sequences are SGHTA and FQGNSA. The CDR3 is made up of 14 amino acids. The CDR3, as DNA: TGTGCCAGCAGCTCTGCCGGGAGTGGGGATACGCAGTATTTT. Protein: CASSSAGSGDTQYF.

The chain recombines TRBV20-1 with TRBJ2-5; D remains ambiguous. V gave up 5 bases and J gave up 5 bases, with 18 bases separating them. Germline-derived CDR1 and CDR2 are DFQATT and SNEGSKA (reference sequence). The CDR3 contains 14 residues. The CDR3: CSAPHLPLRETQYF. In DNA form, the CDR3 reads TGCAGTGCTCCTCACCTACCCCTTCGGGAGACCCAGTACTTC.